This entry features one TCR beta chain sequence. The sample has other DNA sequences that encode this CDR3 too. The sample originates from a study of blood T cell repertoires in COVID-19. Study summary: Nucleic acid was either cDNA or gDNA, and it came from T cells, B-cell-depleted T cells, or PBMCs.

Trimming took 4 bases from V and 2 from J; bases not matched to a gene: 5. This CDR3 is built from 14 residues. CDR1 and CDR2 (germline): LNHDA, SQIVND (reference sequence). Data came from immunoSEQ multiplex PCR; TCRdb stores just in-frame clones and leaves some out. The data hold about 480,000 clones, with about 91% observed a single time. The V call is TRBV19, the J call TRBJ2-7, with 7 positions matching TRBD1. The TCR was taken from a woman aged 50 to 65 with COVID-19, enrolled during active disease. The sequencing input was peripheral blood. The chain's CDR3 is CASSSRDSPYEQYF. CDR3 DNA sequence: TGTGCCAGTAGTAGCCGGGACAGCCCCTACGAGCAGTACTTC.